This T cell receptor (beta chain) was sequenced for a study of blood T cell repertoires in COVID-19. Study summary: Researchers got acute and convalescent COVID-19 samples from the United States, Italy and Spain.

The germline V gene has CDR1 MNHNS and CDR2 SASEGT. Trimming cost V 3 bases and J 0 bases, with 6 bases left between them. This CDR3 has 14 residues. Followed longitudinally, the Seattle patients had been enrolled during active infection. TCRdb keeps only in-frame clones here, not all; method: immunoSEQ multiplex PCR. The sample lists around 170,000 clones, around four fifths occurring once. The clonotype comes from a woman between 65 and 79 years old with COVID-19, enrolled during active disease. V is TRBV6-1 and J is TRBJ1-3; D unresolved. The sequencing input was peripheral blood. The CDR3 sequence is CASSDPSSGNTIYF. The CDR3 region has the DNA TGTGCCAGCAGTGACCCGTCCTCTGGAAACACCATATATTTT.